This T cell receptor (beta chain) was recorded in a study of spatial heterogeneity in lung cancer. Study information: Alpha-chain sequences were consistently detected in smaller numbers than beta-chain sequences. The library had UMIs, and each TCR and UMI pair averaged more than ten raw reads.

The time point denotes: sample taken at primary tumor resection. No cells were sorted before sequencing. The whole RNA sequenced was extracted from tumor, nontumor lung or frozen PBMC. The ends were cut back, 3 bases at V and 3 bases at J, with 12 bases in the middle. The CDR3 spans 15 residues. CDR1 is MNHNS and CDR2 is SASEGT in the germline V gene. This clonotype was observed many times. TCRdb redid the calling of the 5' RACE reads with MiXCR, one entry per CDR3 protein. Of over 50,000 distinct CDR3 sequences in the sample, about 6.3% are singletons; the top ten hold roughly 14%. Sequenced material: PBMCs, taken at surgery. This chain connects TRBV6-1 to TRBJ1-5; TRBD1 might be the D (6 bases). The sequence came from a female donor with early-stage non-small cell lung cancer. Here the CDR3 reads CASSDWQGHNQPQHF. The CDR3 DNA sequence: TGTGCCAGCAGTGATTGGCAGGGACACAATCAGCCCCAGCATTTT.